A single sample is the source of the 28 T cell receptor beta chains below, sequenced in a study of blood T cell repertoires in COVID-19. Profiled with immunoSEQ multiplex PCR; TCRdb holds only in-frame clones, not every one. The profile shows 170,000 or so clones, 88% of them singletons. Sequencing was done on a sample of PBMCs or T cells enriched from blood (not recorded which). These receptor sequences come from a woman aged 18-35 years who had recovered from COVID-19.

The gene calls are TRBV4-3 and TRBJ1-6; no definite D call. The CDR3 is 17 residues long. Deletions cut 5 bases from V and 3 bases from J, with 17 bases between. From germline, CDR1 is LGHNA and CDR2 YSLEER. CDR3 protein: CASSELAGSDYNSPLHF. The CDR3, as DNA: TGCGCCAGCAGCGAGTTAGCGGGTAGTGACTATAATTCACCCCTCCACTTT.

The V and J genes are TRBV4-2 and TRBJ2-7; 7 nucleotides match TRBD1. Losses at the gene ends were 5 bases for V and 4 bases for J; bases not matched to a gene: 11. The CDR3 loop spans 15 amino acids. Germline V lookup: CDR1 LGHNA, CDR2 YNFKEQ. For the CDR3, the DNA is TGTGCCAGCAGCACACAGCCAGGGGGAGCGTACGAGCAGTACTTC. Translating gives CASSTQPGGAYEQYF.

The gene calls are TRBV7-2 and TRBJ1-5, with 7 bases lining up with TRBD1. Trimming cost V 6 bases and J 3 bases; bases outside gene matches: 5. Germline V gives CDR1 SGHTA, CDR2 FQGNSA. This CDR3 comprises 14 residues. Here the CDR3 reads CASRDTGDNQPQHF. CDR3 nucleotide sequence: TGTGCCAGCAGGGACACAGGGGACAATCAGCCCCAGCATTTT.

In its sample, this clone was seen once. The J gene is TRBJ2-7, the V gene TRBV5-1; TRBD2 agrees at 9 bases. The CDR3 covers 17 residues. Losses at the gene ends were 0 bases for V and 7 bases for J; bases not matched to a gene: 14. Germline V lookup: CDR1 SGHRS, CDR2 YFSETQ. For the CDR3, the DNA is TGCGCCAGCAGCTTGGATCTCGCGCGGGAGGGCCTCAGGGAGCAGTACTTC. This gives the protein CASSLDLAREGLREQYF.

This clone has a single count. The DNA for the CDR3 is TGCAGTGCTAGTCTTGGGGGCACCGCGGGACTAGCGGTCTACGAGCAGTACTTC. This gives the protein CSASLGGTAGLAVYEQYF. The chain joins TRBV20-1 to TRBJ2-7; 11 positions match TRBD2. The junction had 16 bases not matched to a gene; V was cut back by 3 bases and J by 3 bases. Germline V lookup: CDR1 DFQATT, CDR2 SNEGSKA (reference sequence). The CDR3 runs to 18 residues.

The chain links TRBV7-2 to TRBJ1-3, with 7 bases matching TRBD1. The CDR3 has 16 amino acids. V shed 4 bases, J shed 2 bases, and the junction held 8 bases outside the gene matches. The germline CDR1 and CDR2 sequences are SGHTA and FQGNSA. CDR3 amino acids: CASSSRDRLTGNTIYF. CDR3 in DNA: TGTGCCAGCAGCTCCCGGGACAGATTAACTGGAAACACCATATATTTT.

The CDR3 loop is CASSLSGFTEAFF. The CDR3 nucleotides read TGTGCCAGCAGTTTAAGCGGGTTCACTGAAGCTTTCTTT. The J gene is TRBJ1-1, the V gene TRBV12-3 or TRBV12-4; D gene uncertain. This CDR3 spans 13 amino acids. With 2 bases removed from V and 4 bases from J, the gap between germline ends came to 8 bases.

The genes are TRBV20-1 and TRBJ1-6, with TRBD1 as a possible D gene (5 bases). The CDR3 is made up of 15 amino acids. The V end lost 3 bases, the J end lost 1 base, and 10 bases lay between the germline ends. Germline V lookup: CDR1 DFQATT, CDR2 SNEGSKA (reference sequence). The CDR3 DNA reads TGCAGTGCTAGTTGGGAGGGGTCCTATAATTCACCCCTCCACTTT. Encoded protein: CSASWEGSYNSPLHF.

The rearrangement links TRBV2 to TRBJ2-3; 7 positions agree with TRBD2. Germline V CDR1 and CDR2: SNHLY, FYNNEI. V lost 8 bases, J lost 0 bases, and 14 bases stayed unmatched. The CDR3 totals 17 residues. CDR3 coding DNA: TGTGCCAGCCTTGGACCTCCTAGCGGAACTAGCACAGATACGCAGTATTTT. It is translated as CASLGPPSGTSTDTQYF.

The chain recombines TRBV5-1 with TRBJ2-1; a possible D gene is TRBD2 (6 bases). V dropped 3 bases and J dropped 7 bases, with 14 bases sitting between them. CDR1 and CDR2 from the germline V gene are SGHRS and YFSETQ. The CDR3 has 14 amino acids. The CDR3 is CASSSSEGRNEQFF. Here the CDR3 DNA reads TGCGCCAGCAGCTCCTCGGAGGGGAGGAATGAGCAGTTCTTC.

The J gene is TRBJ2-5, the V gene TRBV28, with 12 bases fitting TRBD2. The CDR3 totals 14 residues. After removal of 7 bases from V and 5 bases from J, the junction contained 5 bases not matched to a gene. Germline V gene data show CDR1 as MDHEN and CDR2 as SYDVKM. The CDR3 spells CASKTSGGGETQYF. The CDR3 DNA reads TGTGCCAGCAAGACTAGCGGGGGAGGGGAGACCCAGTACTTC.

V is TRBV18 and J is TRBJ2-6; D may be TRBD1 (5 bases). The V end lost 6 bases, the J end lost 2 bases, and 14 bases lay between the germline ends. The CDR3 has 16 residues. From germline, CDR1 is KGHSH and CDR2 LQKENI. CDR3 in DNA: TGTGCCAGCTCTGCTAACAGGTTCGCTGGGGCCAACGTCCTGACTTTC. This encodes CASSANRFAGANVLTF.

V and J are TRBV28 and TRBJ2-7; 7 positions match TRBD2. Trimming cost V 5 bases and J 6 bases; bases outside gene matches: 13. This CDR3 region has 15 residues. The germline V gene has CDR1 MDHEN and CDR2 SYDVKM. The CDR3, as DNA: TGTGCCAGCAGTCCCGGGACTACCTGGGCATCCGAGCAGTACTTC. This gives the protein CASSPGTTWASEQYF.

This clone showed up just once. This chain links TRBV20-1 with TRBJ1-2; weak D call: TRBD1 (6 bases). CDR1 and CDR2 (germline): DFQATT, SNEGSKA (reference sequence). This CDR3 has 10 residues. The DNA of the CDR3 is TGCAGCCTAAGACAGGATGGCTACACCTTC. Translated: CSLRQDGYTF.

The genes are TRBV5-6 and TRBJ2-7; no clear D gene. This CDR3 is 12 amino acids long. Germline V gene lookup returns CDR1 SGHDT and CDR2 YYEEEE. Trimming cost V 1 base and J 5 bases, with 7 bases left between them. The CDR3 region has the DNA TGTGCCAGCAGCTTGAACAGTCACGAGCAGTACTTC. Its translation: CASSLNSHEQYF.

The chain combines TRBV5-1 with TRBJ1-6; D is possibly TRBD1 (6 bases). V gave up 4 bases and J gave up 3 bases, with 14 bases separating them. Germline lookup yields CDR1 SGHRS and CDR2 YFSETQ. This CDR3 is built from 16 residues. The CDR3 nucleotides are TGCGCCAGCAGCCCTGAAGGACAGAACTATAATTCACCCCTCCACTTT. Translation: CASSPEGQNYNSPLHF.

The genes are TRBV10-3 and TRBJ2-5, with 8 nucleotides matching TRBD2. This CDR3 has 15 amino acids. Germline CDR1 ENHRY, CDR2 SYGVKD. V shed 4 bases and J 4 bases; nucleotides not matched to a gene: 8. CDR3 residues: CAISAPGSGVETQYF. The CDR3 DNA is TGTGCCATCAGTGCCCCTGGTAGCGGGGTAGAGACCCAGTACTTC.

The CDR3 region has the DNA TGTGCCAGCAGCCTACAGGGCCTACTCTACGAGCAGTACTTC. Translating it yields CASSLQGLLYEQYF. This rearrangement joins TRBV28 to TRBJ2-7; D perhaps matches TRBD1 (6 bases). The V gene lost 6 bases and the J gene lost 3 bases, with 15 bases spanning the gap. There are 14 residues in the CDR3. From germline, CDR1 is MDHEN and CDR2 SYDVKM.

This clone was seen only a few times. This sequence joins TRBV6-5 and TRBJ1-3; D call uncertain. The CDR3 has 15 amino acids. Per germline, CDR1 MNHEY and CDR2 SVGAGI. V was shortened by 0 bases and J by 2 bases, with 8 bases between the two germline ends. The CDR3 coding sequence is TGTGCCAGCAGTTACTCGATGGCCACTGGAAACACCATATATTTT. This translates into CASSYSMATGNTIYF.

A single count supports this clone. This sequence joins TRBV11-3 and TRBJ2-3; the D is unclear. Per germline, CDR1 SGHNT and CDR2 YENEEA. The CDR3 length is 15 residues. Trimming removed 1 base from V and 4 bases from J, with 12 bases in between. This chain's CDR3 is CASSLGPGGSDTQYF. The CDR3 coding sequence is TGTGCCAGCAGCTTAGGACCGGGTGGGTCAGATACGCAGTATTTT.

V and J are TRBV6-2 or TRBV6-3 and TRBJ2-5; 9 nucleotides match TRBD2. The germline gives CDR1 MNHEY, CDR2 SVGEGT. Trimming removed 5 bases from V and 4 bases from J; junction bases left unmatched: 14. The CDR3 contains 17 residues. Here the CDR3 DNA reads TGTGCCAGCAGTAGGCCGGGACTAGCCCGAACTTCAGAGACCCAGTACTTC. This encodes CASSRPGLARTSETQYF.

V usage is TRBV28 and J usage is TRBJ1-5; D is perhaps TRBD1 (6 bases). Germline loops: CDR1 MDHEN, CDR2 SYDVKM. This CDR3 contains 16 residues. Trimming shortened V by 4 bases and J by 7 bases, and 20 bases separated the two germline ends. CDR3 sequence (DNA): TGTGCCAGCAGTTCACAACCCAGGGGAAGGGTCCAGCCCCAGCATTTT. This translates into CASSSQPRGRVQPQHF.

V is TRBV14 and J is TRBJ2-7; 7 nucleotides line up with TRBD1. V lost 4 bases and J lost 2; bases outside the gene matches: 5. This CDR3 has 14 residues. From germline, CDR1 is SGHDN and CDR2 FVKESK. The CDR3: CASSLGQGAYEQYF. In nucleotides, the CDR3 is TGTGCCAGCAGCCTAGGGCAGGGGGCCTACGAGCAGTACTTC.

The V gene is TRBV7-2, the J gene TRBJ1-1; the D gene is possibly TRBD1 (5 bases). Germline loops: CDR1 SGHTA, CDR2 FQGNSA. The CDR3 loop spans 13 amino acids. V lost 1 base and J lost 5, with 8 bases in between. In DNA form, the CDR3 reads TGTGCCAGCAGCTTAGAACAGGTGACTGAAGCTTTCTTT. Protein product: CASSLEQVTEAFF.

The chain couples TRBV27 to TRBJ1-2; 7 bases are a match to TRBD1. The CDR3 contains 14 residues. CDR1 and CDR2 (germline): MNHEY, SMNVEV (reference sequence). After removal of 7 bases from V and 0 bases from J, the junction contained 5 bases not matched to a gene. The CDR3 sequence is CASKQGPANYGYTF. For the CDR3, the DNA is TGTGCCAGCAAACAGGGGCCAGCTAACTATGGCTACACCTTC.

The gene calls are TRBV10-3 and TRBJ2-4; weak D call: TRBD2 (5 bases). The V end was cut by 0 bases, the J end by 4 bases, with 13 bases between. Germline assignment: CDR1 ENHRY and CDR2 SYGVKD. The CDR3 is 16 residues long. The CDR3 nucleotides are TGTGCCATCAGTGAGTCGCAGGAAAGAGGGAAAAACATTCAGTACTTC. As protein: CAISESQERGKNIQYF.

This chain joins TRBV20-1 and TRBJ2-7, with D tentatively TRBD1 (7 bases). V lost 3 bases and J lost 4, with 25 bases in between. This CDR3 spans 17 amino acids. Germline V gives CDR1 DFQATT, CDR2 SNEGSKA (reference sequence). CDR3 amino acids: CSASYPQGRLPSYEQYF. The CDR3, as DNA: TGCAGTGCTAGTTACCCACAGGGGAGGTTGCCTTCATACGAGCAGTACTTC.

V and J are TRBV19 and TRBJ2-5; 8 nucleotides match TRBD2. CDR3 length: 15 residues. Trimming removed 3 bases from V and 5 bases from J; junction bases left unmatched: 8. The germline gives CDR1 LNHDA, CDR2 SQIVND (reference sequence). Written as DNA, the CDR3 is TGTGCCAGTAGTATCTGGTCCAGCGGGAGTGAGACCCAGTACTTC. Encoded protein: CASSIWSSGSETQYF.